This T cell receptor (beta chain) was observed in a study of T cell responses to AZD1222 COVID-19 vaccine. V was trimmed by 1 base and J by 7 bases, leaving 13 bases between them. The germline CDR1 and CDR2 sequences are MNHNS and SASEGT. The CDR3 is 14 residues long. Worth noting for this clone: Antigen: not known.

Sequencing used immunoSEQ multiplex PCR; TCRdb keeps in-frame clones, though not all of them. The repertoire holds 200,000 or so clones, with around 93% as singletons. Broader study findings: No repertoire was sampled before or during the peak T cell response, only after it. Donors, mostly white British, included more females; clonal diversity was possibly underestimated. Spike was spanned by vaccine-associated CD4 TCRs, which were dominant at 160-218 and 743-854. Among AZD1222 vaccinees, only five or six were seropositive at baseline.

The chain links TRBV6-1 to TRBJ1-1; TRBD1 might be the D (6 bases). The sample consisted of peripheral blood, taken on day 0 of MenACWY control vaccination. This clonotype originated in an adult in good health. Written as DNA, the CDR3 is TGTGCCAGCAGTGAAGAAGCCCCCAGGGGTGAAGCTTTCTTT. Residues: CASSEEAPRGEAFF.